One and the same sample provided the 21 T cell receptor beta chains below, sequenced in a study of blood T cell repertoires in COVID-19. Clones were sequenced by immunoSEQ multiplex PCR, and TCRdb holds only the in-frame ones, with some missing. The repertoire holds 100,000 to 150,000 clones, with 85% as singletons. Sequenced material: peripheral blood. The receptors were sampled from a woman of 80 years or more with COVID-19, enrolled during active disease.

The chain couples TRBV4-1 to TRBJ1-5, with TRBD1 identical over 7 bases. The CDR3 loop spans 15 amino acids. CDR1 is MGHRA and CDR2 is YSYEKL in the germline V gene. V was clipped by 1 base and J by 6 bases; unmatched bases: 6. As DNA, the CDR3 is TGCGCCAGCAGCCAAGTAGAGACAGGGATTCAGCCCCAGCATTTT. Translating gives CASSQVETGIQPQHF.

The chain carries TRBV7-8 and TRBJ2-5; tentatively, D is TRBD1 (5 bases). Germline lookup yields CDR1 SGHVS and CDR2 FQNEAQ. Between the trimmed V and J ends, which lost 5 bases and 3 bases, there was a span of 13 bases. The CDR3 is 14 residues long. CDR3 region: CASSPPTEKETQYF. CDR3 nucleotide sequence: TGTGCCAGCAGCCCTCCGACAGAGAAAGAGACCCAGTACTTC.

The chain couples TRBV5-1 to TRBJ2-7, with 8 bases lining up with TRBD1. The trim removed 4 bases at V and 6 bases at J, leaving 6 bases unmatched. This CDR3 is 13 amino acids long. The germline CDR1 and CDR2 sequences are SGHRS and YFSETQ. CDR3 nucleotides: TGCGCCAGCAGCGCCCTGACAGGGGCCGAGCAGTACTTC. It codes for CASSALTGAEQYF.

The chain recombines TRBV2 with TRBJ1-4; 7 nucleotides match TRBD1. V lost 7 bases and J lost 8; bases outside the gene matches: 7. CDR1 and CDR2 from the germline V gene are SNHLY and FYNNEI. The CDR3 loop spans 13 amino acids. The CDR3 loop reads CASIGTAGEKLFF. The CDR3 bases are TGTGCCAGCATAGGGACAGCAGGGGAAAAACTGTTTTTT.

This clone was seen once. The chain has TRBV6-5 and TRBJ2-1; D not certain. CDR1 MNHEY and CDR2 SVGAGI come from the germline V gene. Trimming shortened V by 6 bases and J by 5 bases, and 5 bases separated the two germline ends. This CDR3 spans 11 amino acids. CDR3 region: CASRYNNEQFF. Here the CDR3 DNA reads TGTGCCAGCAGGTATAACAATGAGCAGTTCTTC.

The chain uses TRBV28 and TRBJ2-1; 8 nucleotides align to TRBD1. Germline CDR1 and CDR2: MDHEN and SYDVKM. After removal of 2 bases from V and 8 bases from J, the junction contained 8 bases not matched to a gene. CDR3 size: 15 residues. DNA of the CDR3: TGTGCCAGCAGTTTACTCGGTCAACAGGGGGATGAGCAGTTCTTC. This translates into CASSLLGQQGDEQFF. Using reference TRBV28 and TRBJ2-1 for the parts outside the CDR3, the full variable domain is DVKVTQSSRYLVKRTGEKVFLECVQDMDHENMFWYRQDPGLGLRLIYFSYDVKMKEKGDIPEGYSVSREKKERFSLILESASTNQTSMYLCASSLLGQQGDEQFFGPGTRLTVL.

The chain uses TRBV9 and TRBJ1-2; the D is unclear. The CDR3 totals 17 residues. CDR1 is SGDLS and CDR2 is YYNGEE in the germline V gene. V was shortened by 4 bases and J by 0 bases, with 19 bases between the two germline ends. The CDR3, as DNA: TGTGCCAGCAGCCCTCGAATAACACCCGAAACTAACTATGGCTACACCTTC. Translated, it gives CASSPRITPETNYGYTF.

This sequence joins TRBV19 and TRBJ2-7; D perhaps matches TRBD1 (6 bases). V lost 3 bases to trimming and J lost 2 bases, with 20 bases between them. The CDR3 contains 17 residues. Germline loops: CDR1 LNHDA, CDR2 SQIVND (reference sequence). CDR3 sequence: CASSIRPSSQGPYEQYF. CDR3 nucleotide sequence: TGTGCCAGTAGTATCCGGCCGAGTTCACAGGGTCCCTACGAGCAGTACTTC.

This clone appeared a few times. This CDR3 is CASSRGGGRGFQETQYF. The CDR3 DNA reads TGTGCCAGCAGTCGAGGCGGCGGGCGGGGGTTCCAAGAGACCCAGTACTTC. The V and J genes are TRBV7-2 and TRBJ2-5; 7 bases line up with TRBD2. This CDR3 contains 17 residues. Germline trimming cut 6 bases from V and 1 base from J; bases unmatched to any gene: 14. Germline-derived CDR1 and CDR2 are SGHTA and FQGNSA.

The rearrangement uses TRBV11-3 and TRBJ2-6, with D tentatively TRBD2 (6 bases). V was clipped by 1 base and J by 2 bases, with 12 bases between them. This CDR3 has 17 amino acids. Germline V gene lookup returns CDR1 SGHNT and CDR2 YENEEA. DNA for the CDR3: TGTGCCAGCAGCTTAGGAGTTTGGGGGGCTGGGGCCAACGTCCTGACTTTC. Protein: CASSLGVWGAGANVLTF.

In this sample, this clone turned up once. The CDR3 sequence: CASSLGMTGSEKLFF. CDR3 nucleotide sequence: TGCGCCAGCAGCTTGGGGATGACCGGGAGTGAAAAACTGTTTTTT. The V gene is TRBV5-1, the J gene TRBJ1-4; D gene uncertain. The CDR3 length is 15 residues. The germline gives CDR1 SGHRS, CDR2 YFSETQ. Trimming left V 0 bases short and J 7 bases short, with 13 bases between.

The chain carries TRBV27 and TRBJ1-5, with 9 nucleotides matching TRBD1. Germline CDR1 MNHEY, CDR2 SMNVEV (reference sequence). CDR3 size: 15 residues. The V segment lost 0 bases and the J segment 9 bases; nucleotides outside the gene matches: 6. CDR3 region: CASSLSGQGARPQHF. Written as DNA, the CDR3 is TGTGCCAGCAGTTTATCGGGACAGGGTGCAAGGCCCCAGCATTTT.

The V call is TRBV10-3, the J call TRBJ2-1; 13 bases line up with TRBD2. The CDR3 extends over 17 amino acids. Germline V lookup: CDR1 ENHRY, CDR2 SYGVKD. The J segment lost 9 bases and the V segment lost 6 bases, leaving 14 bases of the junction unmatched. As DNA, the CDR3 is TGTGCCATCAGCCCTTCGGGGACTAGCGGGATGTTGGGTGAGCAGTTCTTC. Protein product: CAISPSGTSGMLGEQFF.

This clone was observed a handful of times. The J gene is TRBJ2-1, the V gene TRBV7-2, with TRBD2 matching over 15 bases. Germline lookup yields CDR1 SGHTA and CDR2 FQGNSA. V was clipped by 0 bases and J by 7 bases; unmatched bases: 10. The CDR3 is made up of 19 amino acids. This chain's CDR3 is CASSLAGLAGGPGRNEQFF. The CDR3 DNA reads TGTGCCAGCAGCTTAGCGGGACTAGCGGGGGGCCCAGGCAGGAATGAGCAGTTCTTC.

This clone appeared a single time. V usage is TRBV7-2 and J usage is TRBJ2-1, with 10 bases that match TRBD2. J lost 5 bases, V lost 5 bases, and 6 bases had no gene match. This CDR3 has 15 residues. CDR1 and CDR2 (germline): SGHTA, FQGNSA. The CDR3 region has the DNA TGTGCCAGCAGCCAGGGACTAGCGAAAAACAATGAGCAGTTCTTC. Protein sequence: CASSQGLAKNNEQFF.

For this clone: Other DNA sequences in this specimen translate into the identical CDR3. V gene TRBV10-3 combines with J gene TRBJ1-4; 10 bases line up with TRBD1. In germline, CDR1 is ENHRY, CDR2 SYGVKD. This CDR3 contains 13 residues. J gave up 5 bases and V 10 bases, and 4 bases lay outside the gene matches. Written as DNA, the CDR3 is TGTGCCACCCGGGACAGGGGAAATGAAAAACTGTTTTTT. Translated, it gives CATRDRGNEKLFF.

The rearrangement joins TRBV21-1 to TRBJ2-7; the table's D call, TRBD2, was not checked against the DNA. TRBV21-1 is reported as a pseudogene. The CDR3 totals 18 residues. The CDR3 DNA reads as TGTGCCAGCAGCACCCCTAGGACTAGCGGGAGGGAAACCTACGAGCAGTACTTC. Translating it yields CASSTPRTSGRETYEQYF.

V is TRBV5-4 and J is TRBJ2-2, with 7 positions matching TRBD2. Unmatched junction bases numbered 7, after V lost 0 bases and J lost 5 bases. Germline V gene data show CDR1 as SGHNT and CDR2 as YYREEE (reference sequence). This CDR3 region has 16 residues. The CDR3 sequence: CASSLVAGAVTGELFF. In DNA, the CDR3 is TGTGCCAGCAGCTTGGTTGCGGGAGCTGTAACCGGGGAGCTGTTTTTT.

The V gene is TRBV19, the J gene TRBJ2-2; the match to TRBD2 covers 11 bases. This CDR3 spans 14 amino acids. Looked up from germline, CDR1 is LNHDA and CDR2 is SQIVND (reference sequence). Trimming removed 6 bases from V and 5 bases from J; junction bases left unmatched: 2. CDR3 residues: CASSGTSGTGELFF. CDR3 nucleotide sequence: TGTGCCAGTAGCGGGACTAGCGGAACCGGGGAGCTGTTTTTT.

This chain joins TRBV5-1 and TRBJ1-2, with D tentatively TRBD1 (5 bases). Germline-derived CDR1 and CDR2 are SGHRS and YFSETQ. This CDR3 comprises 12 residues. Trimming stripped 2 bases from V and 10 bases from J, with 12 bases between. The CDR3 DNA sequence: TGCGCCAGCAGCTTTTTCCAGGGCCACTACACCTTC. Its translation: CASSFFQGHYTF.

The rearrangement joins TRBV19 to TRBJ2-7; TRBD1 aligns across 11 bases. The CDR3 totals 13 residues. Germline-derived CDR1 and CDR2 are LNHDA and SQIVND (reference sequence). Trimming at V came to 8 bases and at J to 4 bases, leaving 4 bases not matched to a gene. This CDR3 reads CASAGTGGYEQYF. CDR3 bases: TGTGCCAGTGCCGGGACAGGGGGTTACGAGCAGTACTTC. The full variable domain, its missing parts supplied by reference TRBV19 and TRBJ2-7, is DGGITQSPKYLFRKEGQNVTLSCEQNLNHDAMYWYRQDPGQGLRLIYYSQIVNDFQKGDIAEGYSVSREKKESFPLTVTSAQKNPTAFYLCASAGTGGYEQYFGPGTRLTVT.